One and the same sample provided the 28 T cell receptor beta chains below, sequenced in a study of blood T cell repertoires in COVID-19. Produced via immunoSEQ multiplex PCR; TCRdb's table is partial and in-frame only. Among over 200,000 clones, about nine tenths were seen once, and the ten largest hold roughly 2.5%. Material for sequencing was peripheral blood. The receptors were sampled from a woman aged 55-69 years with acute or convalescent COVID-19.

This clone is a singleton in its sample. J is TRBJ1-1 and V is TRBV3-1 (or the pseudogene TRBV3-2), with D maybe TRBD1 (5 bases). Germline V gives CDR1 LGHDT, CDR2 YNNKEL (reference sequence). Trimming removed 0 bases from V and 5 bases from J, with 16 bases in between. This CDR3 is 16 amino acids long. The CDR3 DNA is TGTGCCAGCAGCCAAGATGGAAGGGGCCGGTGGACTGAAGCTTTCTTT. Translated, it gives CASSQDGRGRWTEAFF.

The chain joins TRBV19 to TRBJ2-1; D unclear. The CDR3 runs to 13 residues. Trimming stripped 5 bases from V and 4 bases from J, with 9 bases between. Germline V gives CDR1 LNHDA, CDR2 SQIVND (reference sequence). CDR3 in amino acids: CASSVTVYNEQFF. The CDR3 DNA reads as TGTGCCAGTAGTGTCACTGTTTACAATGAGCAGTTCTTC.

This chain links TRBV6-5 with TRBJ1-5; tentative D call: TRBD1 (5 bases). The V gene's germline CDR1 is MNHEY and CDR2 SVGAGI. V lost 5 bases, J lost 8 bases, and 16 bases lay in between. The CDR3 is made up of 14 amino acids. CDR3 DNA: TGTGCCAGCAGTCCTCAGGGTAAACTTAAGCCCCAGCATTTT. It encodes CASSPQGKLKPQHF.

The chain joins TRBV7-9 to TRBJ1-4; D not resolved. Per the germline V gene, CDR1 is SEHNR and CDR2 is FQNEAQ (reference sequence). Trimming took 6 bases from V and 0 from J, leaving 11 bases between them. The CDR3 contains 15 residues. CDR3 residues: CASSLIGTTNEKLFF. The CDR3 bases are TGTGCCAGCAGTTTAATCGGGACAACTAATGAAAAACTGTTTTTT.

The gene calls are TRBV5-1 and TRBJ1-1, with D perhaps TRBD1 (6 bases). CDR1 SGHRS and CDR2 YFSETQ come from the germline V gene. With 7 bases removed from V and 3 bases from J, the gap between germline ends came to 19 bases. CDR3 length equals 15 residues. CDR3 in amino acids: CASLRGGAFDTEAFF. The CDR3 coding sequence is TGCGCCAGCCTCCGAGGGGGGGCCTTTGACACTGAAGCTTTCTTT.

The rearrangement joins TRBV5-1 to TRBJ1-1; TRBD1 matches 9 bases. Germline loops: CDR1 SGHRS, CDR2 YFSETQ. With V trimmed by 3 bases and J by 5 bases, 8 bases remained unmatched. CDR3 length: 15 residues. For the CDR3, the DNA is TGCGCCAGCAGCTATTCTACAGGGGGCCGTACTGAAGCTTTCTTT. The encoded protein is CASSYSTGGRTEAFF.

The CDR3: CASSQDNLYGYTF. The DNA of the CDR3 is TGTGCCAGCAGTCAGGACAACCTCTATGGCTACACCTTC. This chain links TRBV6-5 with TRBJ1-2, with D maybe TRBD1 (5 bases). Between the trimmed V and J ends, which lost 5 bases and 4 bases, there was a span of 11 bases. The germline CDR1 and CDR2 sequences are MNHEY and SVGAGI. The CDR3 is 13 amino acids.

The chain employs TRBV28 and TRBJ1-6; TRBD1 aligns across 11 bases. Germline-derived CDR1 and CDR2 are MDHEN and SYDVKM. This CDR3 is 16 amino acids long. Trimming at V came to 5 bases and at J to 9 bases, leaving 9 bases not matched to a gene. CDR3 region: CASSRGGGQGGSPLHF. For the CDR3, the DNA is TGTGCCAGCAGTAGGGGAGGGGGACAGGGGGGTTCACCCCTCCACTTT.

V usage is TRBV24-1 and J usage is TRBJ2-7; 7 nucleotides match TRBD2. This CDR3 spans 15 amino acids. V trimming: 4 bases; J trimming: 5 bases; junction bases outside the gene matches: 10. The V gene's germline CDR1 is KGHDR and CDR2 SFDVKD. CDR3 nucleotides: TGTGCCACCAGTGACCCCACCCGCGGGGGAGACGAGCAGTACTTC. Encoded protein: CATSDPTRGGDEQYF.

The chain recombines TRBV27 with TRBJ1-1; tentative D call: TRBD1 (6 bases). The germline V and J ends were trimmed by 6 bases and 8 bases, with 16 bases remaining between them. Germline CDR1 reads MNHEY; CDR2 reads SMNVEV (reference sequence). The CDR3 is 13 residues long. The CDR3 loop is CASSPTHRGEAFF. Written as DNA, the CDR3 is TGTGCCAGCAGCCCTACCCATAGGGGGGAAGCTTTCTTT.

The J gene is TRBJ2-7, the V gene TRBV6-6; 10 nucleotides line up with TRBD1. The J segment lost 4 bases and the V segment lost 7 bases, leaving 10 bases of the junction unmatched. Germline values: CDR1 MNHNY, CDR2 SVGAGI (reference sequence). CDR3 length: 15 residues. CDR3 sequence (DNA): TGTGCCAGCACCGCATCAGGACAGGGGGGGTACGAGCAGTACTTC. This encodes CASTASGQGGYEQYF.

The chain has TRBV20-1 and TRBJ1-1; D gene uncertain. CDR3 length: 13 amino acids. Trimming pared 3 bases from V and 3 bases from J, leaving 11 bases between. The germline V gene encodes CDR1 DFQATT and CDR2 SNEGSKA (reference sequence). CDR3 DNA: TGCAGTGCTAGTGTGCGTCAAGACACTGAAGCTTTCTTT. It encodes CSASVRQDTEAFF.

CDR3 loop: CAWSVGGQGAYGYTF. The CDR3 DNA reads as TGTGCCTGGAGTGTAGGGGGACAGGGGGCTTATGGCTACACCTTC. The V call is TRBV30, the J call TRBJ1-2; TRBD1 matches 12 bases. The CDR3 is made up of 15 amino acids. The J segment lost 5 bases and the V segment lost 0 bases, leaving 4 bases of the junction unmatched. Germline loops: CDR1 GTSNPN, CDR2 SVGIG (reference sequence).

The rearrangement uses TRBV27 and TRBJ1-3; maybe TRBD1 (6 bases). The CDR3 length is 19 residues. Germline CDR1 is MNHEY and CDR2 is SMNVEV (reference sequence). Between the trimmed V and J ends, which lost 4 bases and 0 bases, there was a span of 22 bases. CDR3 sequence: CASSWGIWTDGPSGNTIYF. DNA for the CDR3: TGTGCCAGCAGTTGGGGAATCTGGACAGATGGGCCCTCTGGAAACACCATATATTTT.

The V call is TRBV7-2, the J call TRBJ2-1, with 9 nucleotides matching TRBD2. V trimming: 0 bases; J trimming: 8 bases; junction bases outside the gene matches: 8. The germline V gene has CDR1 SGHTA and CDR2 FQGNSA. The CDR3 has 16 amino acids. The CDR3 coding sequence is TGTGCCAGCAGCTTAGCACGGTTAGCGGGAGTCGATGAGCAGTTCTTC. Its translation: CASSLARLAGVDEQFF.

This rearrangement joins TRBV13 to TRBJ2-5; D unclear. CDR3 length equals 15 residues. CDR1 is PRHDT and CDR2 is FYEKMQ in the germline V gene (reference sequence). The germline V and J ends were trimmed by 5 bases and 1 base, with 14 bases remaining between them. Here the CDR3 DNA reads TGTGCCAGCAGCCCGACTTGGGTAGCCCAAGAGACCCAGTACTTC. The encoded protein is CASSPTWVAQETQYF.

This rearrangement joins TRBV30 to TRBJ1-1; 7 bases align to TRBD1. Trimming cost V 2 bases and J 6 bases; bases outside gene matches: 9. The germline V gene has CDR1 GTSNPN and CDR2 SVGIG (reference sequence). The CDR3 consists of 14 residues. The DNA of the CDR3 is TGTGCCTGGAGTCCCGACCGACAGGGCGCTGAAGCTTTCTTT. It translates to CAWSPDRQGAEAFF.

This clone was detected only once. The V call is TRBV2, the J call TRBJ2-2; D is uncertain. The germline CDR1 and CDR2 sequences are SNHLY and FYNNEI. The germline V and J ends were trimmed by 3 bases and 1 base, with 9 bases remaining between them. This CDR3 has 15 residues. CDR3 in DNA: TGTGCCAGCAGTGATTACAGAGTGAACACCGGGGAGCTGTTTTTT. Translation: CASSDYRVNTGELFF.

V and J are TRBV5-1 and TRBJ2-7, with TRBD1 as a possible D gene (6 bases). The CDR3 totals 14 residues. The germline V gene has CDR1 SGHRS and CDR2 YFSETQ. Trimming removed 3 bases at V and 0 bases at J, with 10 bases between. The CDR3 loop is CASSYWDNSYEQYF. Here the CDR3 DNA reads TGCGCCAGCAGCTATTGGGACAACTCCTACGAGCAGTACTTC.

This clone was picked up a small number of times. V gene TRBV5-1 combines with J gene TRBJ2-7; 12 bases are shared with TRBD2. The CDR3 is 21 residues long. Germline V CDR1 and CDR2: SGHRS, YFSETQ. With 0 bases clipped from V and 0 bases from J, the junction kept 16 bases outside the gene matches. The CDR3 bases are TGCGCCAGCAGCTTGGGACCCTTACTAGCGGGAGGACTCTATCTCTCCTACGAGCAGTACTTC. This gives the protein CASSLGPLLAGGLYLSYEQYF. The variable domain in full, with the rest retrieved from reference TRBV5-1 and TRBJ2-7, is KAGVTQTPRYLIKTRGQQVTLSCSPISGHRSVSWYQQTPGQGLQFLFEYFSETQRNKGNFPGRFSGRQFSNSRSEMNVSTLELGDSALYLCASSLGPLLAGGLYLSYEQYFGPGTRLTVT.

The V call is TRBV10-3, the J call TRBJ2-1, with 12 bases matching TRBD2. Trimming took 2 bases from V and 2 from J; bases not matched to a gene: 7. The CDR3 sequence is 18 residues long. The germline CDR1 and CDR2 sequences are ENHRY and SYGVKD. CDR3 region: CAISELAGGLNAYNEQFF. DNA of the CDR3: TGTGCCATCAGTGAGCTAGCGGGAGGGCTTAACGCCTACAATGAGCAGTTCTTC.

The V call is TRBV18, the J call TRBJ1-6; 9 nucleotides align to TRBD1. After removal of 6 bases from V and 7 bases from J, the junction contained 4 bases not matched to a gene. The CDR3 is 14 residues long. CDR1 is KGHSH and CDR2 is LQKENI in the germline V gene. CDR3 sequence: CASSRDRENSPLHF. The CDR3 DNA reads TGTGCCAGCTCCAGGGACAGGGAAAATTCACCCCTCCACTTT.

This chain uses TRBV5-1 with TRBJ2-7; D possibly corresponds to TRBD2 (6 bases). This CDR3 contains 14 residues. Trimming removed 0 bases at V and 3 bases at J, with 10 bases between. CDR1 is SGHRS, CDR2 YFSETQ, per germline. CDR3: CASSLEWRDYEQYF. CDR3 coding DNA: TGCGCCAGCAGCTTGGAATGGCGGGACTACGAGCAGTACTTC.

This rearrangement joins TRBV19 to TRBJ2-5, with TRBD2 matching over 10 bases. J gave up 1 base and V 5 bases, and 4 bases lay outside the gene matches. Germline-derived CDR1 and CDR2 are LNHDA and SQIVND (reference sequence). The CDR3 is 15 residues long. The CDR3 spells CASSGLAASQETQYF. The CDR3 nucleotides read TGTGCCAGTAGTGGACTAGCGGCGAGCCAAGAGACCCAGTACTTC.

This clone occurred once. The CDR3 region has the DNA TGTGCCAGCAGAGATGGACAGCTGAACACTGAAGCTTTCTTT. Amino acid sequence: CASRDGQLNTEAFF. V gene TRBV7-2 combines with J gene TRBJ1-1, with D perhaps matching TRBD1 (6 bases). The CDR3 contains 14 residues. The V gene lost 6 bases and the J gene lost 0 bases, with 11 bases spanning the gap. CDR1 is SGHTA and CDR2 is FQGNSA in the germline V gene.

The rearrangement uses TRBV7-8 and TRBJ2-6, with D possibly being TRBD2 (7 bases). Germline lookup yields CDR1 SGHVS and CDR2 FQNEAQ. The CDR3 has 19 amino acids. The ends were cut back, 1 base at V and 4 bases at J, with 20 bases in the middle. CDR3 protein: CASSLVTGGALSGANVLTF. The DNA for the CDR3 is TGTGCCAGCAGCTTAGTGACGGGGGGCGCCTTGTCAGGGGCCAACGTCCTGACTTTC.

Here the CDR3 DNA reads TGCGCCAGCAGCCAGGGGGATCAGCCCCAGCATTTT. Translation: CASSQGDQPQHF. The chain is built from TRBV10-1 and TRBJ1-5; 7 bases map to TRBD1. This CDR3 comprises 12 residues. Trimming at V came to 6 bases and at J to 5 bases, leaving 1 base not matched to a gene. Germline lookup yields CDR1 WNHNN and CDR2 SYGVQD (reference sequence).

The J gene is TRBJ2-2, the V gene TRBV9, with 7 bases that match TRBD1. CDR3 length: 16 amino acids. V lost 1 base, J lost 3 bases, and 6 bases stayed unmatched. CDR1 and CDR2 (germline): SGDLS, YYNGEE. The CDR3 spells CASSVSGGGYTGELFF. CDR3 nucleotides: TGTGCCAGCAGCGTATCAGGGGGTGGTTACACCGGGGAGCTGTTTTTT. The variable domain in full, completed from reference TRBV9 and TRBJ2-2, reads DSGVTQTPKHLITATGQRVTLRCSPRSGDLSVYWYQQSLDQGLQFLIQYYNGEERAKGNILERFSAQQFPDLHSELNLSSLELGDSALYFCASSVSGGGYTGELFFGEGSRLTVL.